This record looks at one T cell receptor beta chain sequence and its context. CDR3 length: 13 residues. V was trimmed by 6 bases and J by 4 bases, leaving 12 bases between them. Germline lookup yields CDR1 ENHRY and CDR2 SYGVKD. Peripheral blood came from all dose cohorts at three timepoints. The data were produced by immunoSEQ multiplex PCR, yet TCRdb's version contains in-frame clones alone and is incomplete. The sample records 81,000 or so clones, 88% being singletons. The record originates from a study of OX40 agonist ivuxolimab in advanced cancers. Study background: Enrolled patients in dose escalation had cancers that were hepatocellular carcinoma, melanoma, renal cell or head and neck cancer. From roughly 23 to 85 years was the age range, with a mean of 60 years, and over 80% were male. Three patients, one with hepatocellular carcinoma and two with cutaneous melanoma, responded partially.

The V and J genes are TRBV10-3 and TRBJ1-2; TRBD1 is a possible D gene (5 bases). The source was CD4+ or CD8+ T cells sorted from blood, collected in a trial of the OX40 agonist ivuxolimab. The sequence was obtained from an adult with an advanced solid tumor such as melanoma, head and neck, liver or kidney cancer. The CDR3 is CAISAGTLYGYTF. CDR3 DNA sequence: TGTGCCATCAGCGCAGGGACCCTCTATGGCTACACCTTC.